This T cell receptor (beta chain) was documented in a study of regulatory and conventional T cells in RAG deficiency. The CDR3 is made up of 13 amino acids. The V gene lost 2 bases and the J gene lost 8 bases, with 7 bases spanning the gap. CDR1 is MGHRA, CDR2 YSYEKL, per germline. Here immunoSEQ multiplex PCR was the method, and the copy in TCRdb shows in-frame clones only, minus some. The repertoire holds around 3,500 clones, with approximately 94% as singletons. Regulatory T cells were sorted from blood as CD4+ CD25-high CD127-low cells. A further study also used this sample, focusing on regulatory T cells. This second study notes: Amplification used 52 TRBV primers and 13 TRBJ primers.

This chain links TRBV4-1 with TRBJ1-6, with no clear D. The clonotype originates from a human donor in good health. Sequences were obtained from CD4+ Tregs sorted from blood. The CDR3 DNA reads as TGCGCCAGCAGCCAAAGAACGGATTCACCCCTCCACTTT. Protein: CASSQRTDSPLHF.